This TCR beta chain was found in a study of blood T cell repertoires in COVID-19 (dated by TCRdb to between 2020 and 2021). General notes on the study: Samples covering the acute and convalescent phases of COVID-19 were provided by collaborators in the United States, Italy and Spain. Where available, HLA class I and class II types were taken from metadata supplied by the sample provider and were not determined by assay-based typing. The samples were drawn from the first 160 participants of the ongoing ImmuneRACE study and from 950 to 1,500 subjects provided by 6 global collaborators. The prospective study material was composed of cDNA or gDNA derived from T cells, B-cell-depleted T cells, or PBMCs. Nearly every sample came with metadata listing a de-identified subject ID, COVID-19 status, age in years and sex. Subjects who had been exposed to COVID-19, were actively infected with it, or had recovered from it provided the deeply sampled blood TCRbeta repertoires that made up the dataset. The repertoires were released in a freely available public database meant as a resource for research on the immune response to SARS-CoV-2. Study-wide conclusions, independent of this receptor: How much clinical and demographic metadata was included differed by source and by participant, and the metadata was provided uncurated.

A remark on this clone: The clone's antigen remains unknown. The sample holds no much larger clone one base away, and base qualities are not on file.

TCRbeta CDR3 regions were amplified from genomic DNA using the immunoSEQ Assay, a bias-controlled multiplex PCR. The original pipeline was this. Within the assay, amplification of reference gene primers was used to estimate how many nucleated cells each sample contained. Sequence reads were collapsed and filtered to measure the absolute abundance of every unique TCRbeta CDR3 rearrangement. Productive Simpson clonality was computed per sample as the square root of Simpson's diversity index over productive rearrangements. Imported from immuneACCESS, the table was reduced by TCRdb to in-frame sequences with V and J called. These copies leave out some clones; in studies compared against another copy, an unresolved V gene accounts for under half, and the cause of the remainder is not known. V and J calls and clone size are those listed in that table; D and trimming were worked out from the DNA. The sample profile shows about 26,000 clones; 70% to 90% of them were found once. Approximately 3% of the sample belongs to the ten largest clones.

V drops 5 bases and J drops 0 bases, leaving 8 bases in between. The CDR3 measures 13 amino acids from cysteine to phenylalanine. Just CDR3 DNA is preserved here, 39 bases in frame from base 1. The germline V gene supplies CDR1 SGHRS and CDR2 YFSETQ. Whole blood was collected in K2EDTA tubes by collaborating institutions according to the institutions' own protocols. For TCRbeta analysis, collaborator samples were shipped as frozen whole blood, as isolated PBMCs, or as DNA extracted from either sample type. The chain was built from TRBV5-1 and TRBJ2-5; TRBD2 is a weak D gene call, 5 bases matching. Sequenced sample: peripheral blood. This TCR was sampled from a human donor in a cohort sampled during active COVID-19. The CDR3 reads CASRDGDQETQYF. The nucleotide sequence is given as TGCGCCAGCAGGGACGGGGACCAAGAGACCCAGTACTTC.